What follows are 16 T cell receptor beta chains derived from one specimen sequenced in a study of radiation and T cells in renal cell carcinoma. Repertoires were generated with immunoSEQ multiplex PCR, while TCRdb's copy carries only in-frame clones and drops some. The sample has 120,000 to 150,000 clones; about 85% are singletons. Time point specified: baseline pretreatment blood. Treatment described: 15 Gy SBRT to primary tumor, nephrectomy 4 weeks later. The input for sequencing was blood, taken from a patient whose treatment included radiotherapy and nephrectomy. These receptors came from a woman aged 70-85 years with renal cell carcinoma.

The V gene is TRBV27, the J gene TRBJ2-1; TRBD2 agrees at 9 bases. Germline V lookup: CDR1 MNHEY, CDR2 SMNVEV (reference sequence). With V trimmed by 5 bases and J by 5 bases, 7 bases remained unmatched. There are 15 residues in the CDR3. CDR3 DNA: TGTGCCAGCAGTCGCCGGACTAGCGCCAACAATGAGCAGTTCTTC. The encoded protein is CASSRRTSANNEQFF.

V usage is TRBV7-9 and J usage is TRBJ1-2, with D perhaps TRBD1 (6 bases). Trimming left V 4 bases short and J 4 bases short, with 19 bases between. CDR1 SEHNR and CDR2 FQNEAQ come from the germline V gene (reference sequence). The CDR3 loop spans 16 amino acids. CDR3 amino acids: CASSSGQTTFGYGYTF. The CDR3 DNA follows: TGTGCCAGCAGCTCTGGACAGACTACTTTTGGCTATGGCTACACCTTC.

The chain joins TRBV7-8 to TRBJ2-3; D unresolved. Trimming left V 1 base short and J 1 base short, with 6 bases between. The CDR3 is 14 residues long. In germline, CDR1 is SGHVS, CDR2 FQNEAQ. CDR3 residues: CASSLGAGTDTQYF. DNA of the CDR3: TGTGCCAGCAGCTTAGGGGCGGGCACAGATACGCAGTATTTT.

The V gene is TRBV5-1, the J gene TRBJ2-1; 9 positions match TRBD2. The germline V gene encodes CDR1 SGHRS and CDR2 YFSETQ. V lost 4 bases, J lost 2 bases, and 10 bases stayed unmatched. The CDR3 loop spans 17 amino acids. The CDR3 DNA is TGCGCCAGCAGCCCCAATTCCTTAGCGGGAGCCTACAATGAGCAGTTCTTC. This sequence encodes CASSPNSLAGAYNEQFF.

The CDR3 coding sequence is TGTGCCAGCAGCTTAGGACGGACCGTAACCTCTAACTATGGCTACACCTTC. It yields the protein CASSLGRTVTSNYGYTF. The chain uses TRBV5-4 and TRBJ1-2; D is unresolved. Deletions cut 2 bases from V and 0 bases from J, with 17 bases between. The CDR3 has 17 residues. CDR1 and CDR2 from the germline V gene are SGHNT and YYREEE (reference sequence).

The rearrangement joins TRBV6-1 to TRBJ2-5, with D tentatively TRBD2 (5 bases). Trimming left V 7 bases short and J 1 base short, with 16 bases between. The CDR3 covers 15 residues. Germline V gives CDR1 MNHNS, CDR2 SASEGT. CDR3 in amino acids: CASTERRRFQETQYF. CDR3 coding DNA: TGTGCCAGCACCGAAAGGAGGCGGTTCCAAGAGACCCAGTACTTC.

This clone appeared a single time. The rearrangement joins TRBV4-2 to TRBJ1-3; D gene uncertain. Trimming cost V 0 bases and J 0 bases, with 12 bases left between them. Germline CDR1 and CDR2: LGHNA and YNFKEQ. This CDR3 has 17 amino acids. The CDR3 DNA follows: TGTGCCAGCAGCCAAGATAAAGGTGCAGGCTCTGGAAACACCATATATTTT. It yields the protein CASSQDKGAGSGNTIYF.

This chain uses TRBV28 with TRBJ1-1, with 7 bases lining up with TRBD1. Losses at the gene ends were 10 bases for V and 1 base for J; bases not matched to a gene: 6. CDR1 and CDR2 from the germline V gene are MDHEN and SYDVKM. The CDR3 runs 13 residues. CDR3 sequence (DNA): TGTGCCACCCAGGGGGGAACGAACACTGAAGCTTTCTTT. It is translated as CATQGGTNTEAFF.

The chain links TRBV2 to TRBJ2-7; D remains ambiguous. Per the germline V gene, CDR1 is SNHLY and CDR2 is FYNNEI. The CDR3 length is 15 residues. Trimming took off 2 bases at V and 3 bases at J, with 14 bases between the two ends. This CDR3 reads CASSERVRLGYEQYF. CDR3 nucleotide sequence: TGTGCCAGCAGTGAAAGGGTTCGATTGGGCTACGAGCAGTACTTC.

V is TRBV6-6 and J is TRBJ1-2; TRBD1 might be the D (5 bases). V was trimmed by 6 bases and J by 2 bases, leaving 16 bases between them. Germline-derived CDR1 and CDR2 are MNHNY and SVGAGI (reference sequence). The length of the CDR3 is 15 residues. The CDR3 sequence: CASSPSGTGNYGYTF. CDR3 bases: TGTGCCAGCAGCCCATCCGGGACGGGAAACTATGGCTACACCTTC.

The chain couples TRBV9 to TRBJ2-4; 7 bases are a match to TRBD1. CDR1 and CDR2 from the germline V gene are SGDLS and YYNGEE. The CDR3 has 15 amino acids. Trimming took 4 bases from V and 3 from J; bases not matched to a gene: 7. The CDR3, as DNA: TGTGCCAGCAGCCCCCGCCGGGACAGCAAAAACATTCAGTACTTC. Translated, it gives CASSPRRDSKNIQYF.

The rearrangement links TRBV9 to TRBJ1-1; 7 bases agree with TRBD1. Germline lookup yields CDR1 SGDLS and CDR2 YYNGEE. The V and J ends lost 0 bases and 7 bases, in that order; junction bases with no gene match: 6. The CDR3 runs to 14 residues. The CDR3 loop reads CASSVAAGGGEAFF. For the CDR3, the DNA is TGTGCCAGCAGCGTAGCGGCAGGGGGGGGTGAAGCTTTCTTT.

The CDR3 here is CASSYSSGLNTEAFF. The DNA for the CDR3 is TGTGCCAGCAGTTACTCGTCAGGACTGAACACTGAAGCTTTCTTT. This chain links TRBV6-5 with TRBJ1-1, with D unresolved. The CDR3 covers 15 residues. Per germline, CDR1 MNHEY and CDR2 SVGAGI. V was clipped by 0 bases and J by 0 bases, with 8 bases between them.

The rearrangement links TRBV6-1 to TRBJ2-7, with 7 bases matching TRBD1. The ends lost 3 bases at V and 0 bases at J; junction bases unmatched: 2. This CDR3 has 14 amino acids. In germline, CDR1 is MNHNS, CDR2 SASEGT. CDR3: CASSEGQFSYEQYF. The CDR3 nucleotides read TGTGCCAGCAGTGAGGGACAGTTCTCCTACGAGCAGTACTTC.

V and J are TRBV5-5 and TRBJ1-1, with a possible D match to TRBD1 (5 bases). The CDR3 is 13 residues long. V gave up 2 bases and J gave up 6 bases, with 11 bases separating them. Germline CDR1 SGHKS, CDR2 YYEKEE (reference sequence). The CDR3 reads CASSFEGRAEAFF. As DNA, the CDR3 is TGTGCCAGCAGCTTTGAGGGACGGGCTGAAGCTTTCTTT. Looking up the rest from reference TRBV5-5 and TRBJ1-1 gives the full variable domain: DAGVTQSPTHLIKTRGQQVTLRCSPISGHKSVSWYQQVLGQGPQFIFQYYEKEERGRGNFPDRFSARQFPNYSSELNVNALLLGDSALYLCASSFEGRAEAFFGQGTRLTVV.

The chain links TRBV27 to TRBJ2-3; 8 nucleotides line up with TRBD1. CDR3 length: 14 amino acids. The germline V gene has CDR1 MNHEY and CDR2 SMNVEV (reference sequence). V was pared by 5 bases and J by 4 bases, with 5 bases of the junction left unmatched. CDR3 in DNA: TGTGCCAGCAGTCCTTTGACAGGGGCAGATACGCAGTATTTT. Its protein is CASSPLTGADTQYF.